This TCR beta chain comes out of a study of neurological immune-mediated disorders. Trimming cost V 4 bases and J 2 bases; bases outside gene matches: 12. This CDR3 is built from 17 residues. Germline loops: CDR1 MDHEN, CDR2 SYDVKM. Synthesis of cDNA was carried out by template-switch 5'RACE. The reaction used 10-nucleotide random UMIs. TCRdb recomputed calls from the 5' RACE reads with MiXCR, one row per CDR3 protein. The sample holds 90,000 to 100,000 distinct CDR3 sequences, roughly 4% seen once. Unsorted libraries were prepared from 2 million PBMCs that had been stored at -80 C. This clonotype was observed many times.

What was sequenced was PBMCs. The sequence was collected from a woman between 18 and 29 years old with multiple sclerosis. The V and J genes are TRBV28 and TRBJ2-7, with 9 bases aligning to TRBD2. CDR3 region: CASSSPLSGSGTYEQYF. CDR3 bases: TGTGCCAGCAGTTCTCCCCTTAGCGGGAGCGGAACCTACGAGCAGTACTTC.